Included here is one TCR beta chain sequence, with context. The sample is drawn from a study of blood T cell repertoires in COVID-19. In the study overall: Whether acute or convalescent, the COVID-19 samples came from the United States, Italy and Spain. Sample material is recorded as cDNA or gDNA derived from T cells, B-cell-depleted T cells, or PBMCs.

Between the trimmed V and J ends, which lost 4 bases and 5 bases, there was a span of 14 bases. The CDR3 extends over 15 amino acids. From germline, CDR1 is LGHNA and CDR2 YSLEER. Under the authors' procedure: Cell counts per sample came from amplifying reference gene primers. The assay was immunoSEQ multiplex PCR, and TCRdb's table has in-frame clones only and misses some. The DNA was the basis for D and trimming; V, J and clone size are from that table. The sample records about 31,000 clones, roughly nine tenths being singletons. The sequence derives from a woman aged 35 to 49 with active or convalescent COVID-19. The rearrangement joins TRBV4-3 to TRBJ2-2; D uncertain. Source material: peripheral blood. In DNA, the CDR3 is TGCGCCAGCAGCCCAGCCGCTTCGGGTACCGGGGAGCTGTTTTTT. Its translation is CASSPAASGTGELFF.